This TCR beta chain was sequenced for a study of blood T cell repertoires in COVID-19. Study-wide background: Both acute and convalescent COVID-19 samples were obtained from the United States, Italy and Spain. From T cells, B-cell-depleted T cells, or PBMCs came the material, which was cDNA or gDNA.

This CDR3 is 14 amino acids long. With 6 bases removed from V and 3 bases from J, the gap between germline ends came to 15 bases. Per the germline V gene, CDR1 is MNHEY and CDR2 is SVGAGI. TCRdb keeps only in-frame clones here, not all; method: immunoSEQ multiplex PCR. The repertoire consists of 300,000 to 450,000 clones, with around 87% occurring once and the leading ten covering 1% to 1.5%. Either two negative PCRs, clearance, or symptom resolution qualified Cohort 3 donors as recovered. This rearrangement joins TRBV6-5 to TRBJ2-7, with D unresolved. The sample consisted of PBMCs or T cells enriched from blood (not recorded which). This sequence was found in a man aged 25-45 years who had recovered from COVID-19. The CDR3, as DNA: TGTGCCAGCAGACCCCCCGACACGAACTACGAGCAGTACTTC. Translating gives CASRPPDTNYEQYF.